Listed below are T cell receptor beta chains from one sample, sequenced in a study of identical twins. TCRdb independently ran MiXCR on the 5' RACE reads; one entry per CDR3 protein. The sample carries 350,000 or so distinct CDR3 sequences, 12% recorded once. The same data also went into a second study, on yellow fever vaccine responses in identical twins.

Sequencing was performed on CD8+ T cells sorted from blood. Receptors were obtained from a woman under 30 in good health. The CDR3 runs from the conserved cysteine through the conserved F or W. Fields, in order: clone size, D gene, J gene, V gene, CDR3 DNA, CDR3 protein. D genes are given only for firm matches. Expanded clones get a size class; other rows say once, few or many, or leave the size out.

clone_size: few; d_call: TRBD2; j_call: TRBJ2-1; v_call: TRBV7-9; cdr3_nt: TGTGCCAGCAGCTTAGGGACTAGCGGTGATGATGAGCAGTTCTTC; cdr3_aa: CASSLGTSGDDEQFF
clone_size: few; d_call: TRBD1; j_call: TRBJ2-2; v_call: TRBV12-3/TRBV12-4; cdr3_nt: TGTGCCAGCCCCAAAGTCAGACCGGGACAGGGAGGAGGCGCCGGGGAGCTGTTTTTT; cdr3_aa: CASPKVRPGQGGGAGELFF
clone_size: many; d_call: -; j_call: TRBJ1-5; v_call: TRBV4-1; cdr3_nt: TGCGCCAGCAGCCACTTTTCTGGGCCCCAGCATTTT; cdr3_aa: CASSHFSGPQHF
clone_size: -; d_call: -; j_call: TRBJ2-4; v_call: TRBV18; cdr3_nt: TGTGCCAGCTCACCATTACGTAGGCTAGTCCCCCTCTCGCTAGCCAAAAACATTCAGTACTTC; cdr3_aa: CASSPLRRLVPLSLAKNIQYF
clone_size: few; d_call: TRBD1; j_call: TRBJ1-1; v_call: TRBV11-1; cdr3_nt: TGTGTCAGCAGCTTAGTTCAGAGGAAGAACCTCGACAGGGAGAACACTGAAGCTTTCTTT; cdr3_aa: CVSSLVQRKNLDRENTEAFF
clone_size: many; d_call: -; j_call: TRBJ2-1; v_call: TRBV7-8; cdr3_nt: TGTGCCAGCAGCTCCCGTGGGGGCCGCCGGGATGAGCAGTTCTTC; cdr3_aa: CASSSRGGRRDEQFF
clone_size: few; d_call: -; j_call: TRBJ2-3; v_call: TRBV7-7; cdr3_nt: TGTGCCAGCAGCCCCCGCGGGGCTGTAGATACGCAGTATTTT; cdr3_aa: CASSPRGAVDTQYF
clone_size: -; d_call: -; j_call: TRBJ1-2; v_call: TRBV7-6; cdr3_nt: TGTGCCAGCAGCTTATCCCGGGACGGTGATGGCTACACCTTC; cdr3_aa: CASSLSRDGDGYTF
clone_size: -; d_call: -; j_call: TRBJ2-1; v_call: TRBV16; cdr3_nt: TGTGCCAGCAGCCAATCGCGGGCTGAAAATGAGCAGTTCTTC; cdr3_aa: CASSQSRAENEQFF
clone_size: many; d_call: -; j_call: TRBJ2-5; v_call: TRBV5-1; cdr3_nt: TGCGCCAGCAGCGAATGGACCCCGGAGGGGGAGACCCAGTACTTC; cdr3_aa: CASSEWTPEGETQYF
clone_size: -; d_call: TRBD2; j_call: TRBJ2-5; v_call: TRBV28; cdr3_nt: TGTGCCAGCAGTTTATGGGCTAGCGGGGGATCGGGTTACCAAGAGACCCAGTACTTC; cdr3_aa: CASSLWASGGSGYQETQYF
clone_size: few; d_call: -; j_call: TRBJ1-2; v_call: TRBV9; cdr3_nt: TGTGCCAGCAGCGTAGTTGAGGGTTCTGGCTACACCTTC; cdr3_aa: CASSVVEGSGYTF
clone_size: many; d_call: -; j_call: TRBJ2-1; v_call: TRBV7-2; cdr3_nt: TGCGCCAGCAGCTTAGGCGGGGTCTACAATGAGCAGTTCTTC; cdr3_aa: CASSLGGVYNEQFF
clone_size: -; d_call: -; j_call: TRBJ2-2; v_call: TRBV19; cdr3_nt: TGTGCCAGTAGTATCGGCCCCACCGGGGAGCTGTTTTTT; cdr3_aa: CASSIGPTGELFF
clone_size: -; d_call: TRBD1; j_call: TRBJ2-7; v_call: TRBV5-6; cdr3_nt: TGTGCCAGCAGCGTGGGACAGTCCTACGAGCAGTACTTC; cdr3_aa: CASSVGQSYEQYF
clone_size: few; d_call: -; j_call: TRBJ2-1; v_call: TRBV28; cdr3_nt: TGTGCCAGCAGTGCCCATTACTACAATGAGCAGTTCTTC; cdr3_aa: CASSAHYYNEQFF
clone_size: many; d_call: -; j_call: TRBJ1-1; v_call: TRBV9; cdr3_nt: TGTGCCAGCAGCCCAGAGGGAGGATCCCACACTGAAGCTTTCTTT; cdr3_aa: CASSPEGGSHTEAFF